The 10 T cell receptor beta chains below were found in one sample sequenced in a study of CD8+ T cells in alopecia areata. Sequencing templates came from extracted RNA that was reverse transcribed into cDNA. TCRdb's copy holds only in-frame clones and misses some; the assay was immunoSEQ multiplex PCR. The sample lists over 85,000 clones; less than 50% were seen once. Sequencing used CD4+ T cells sorted from blood. The receptors derive from a human donor with alopecia areata.

Details on this clone: Additional DNA sequences in this sample encode the identical CDR3. The rearrangement links TRBV7-2 to TRBJ2-7; 8 bases map to TRBD2. CDR1 SGHTA and CDR2 FQGNSA come from the germline V gene. CDR3 size: 14 residues. Trimming removed 3 bases from V and 4 bases from J; junction bases left unmatched: 5. The CDR3 region has the DNA TGTGCCAGCAGCTTGACGGGAGGGGGTTACGAGCAGTACTTC. Protein product: CASSLTGGGYEQYF.

This chain connects TRBV6-5 to TRBJ2-7, with 11 bases fitting TRBD2. Germline V gives CDR1 MNHEY, CDR2 SVGAGI. This CDR3 comprises 15 residues. V shed 5 bases and J 3 bases; nucleotides not matched to a gene: 6. CDR3 coding DNA: TGTGCCAGCAGTACACCGGGACTAGCGGACTACGAGCAGTACTTC. It specifies CASSTPGLADYEQYF.

This clone was seen more than once but under ten times. The rearrangement uses TRBV19 and TRBJ2-1; no reliable D call. The CDR3 consists of 11 residues. V was shortened by 4 bases and J by 9 bases, with 7 bases between the two germline ends. CDR1 LNHDA and CDR2 SQIVND come from the germline V gene (reference sequence). CDR3 sequence (DNA): TGTGCCAGTAGTAGGATGGGTGAGCAGTTCTTC. Amino acid sequence: CASSRMGEQFF.

The chain uses TRBV7-2 and TRBJ2-7; the match to TRBD1 covers 7 bases. The V and J ends lost 6 bases and 6 bases, in that order; junction bases with no gene match: 14. Germline values: CDR1 SGHTA, CDR2 FQGNSA. The CDR3 is 15 residues long. This CDR3 reads CASSSLTGRIGEQYF. The CDR3 DNA reads TGTGCCAGCAGTTCCCTGACAGGGCGCATCGGCGAGCAGTACTTC. The full variable domain, with the rest looked up from reference TRBV7-2 and TRBJ2-7, is GAGVSQSPSNKVTEKGKDVELRCDPISGHTALYWYRQSLGQGLEFLIYFQGNSAPDKSGLPSDRFSAERTGGSVSTLTIQRTQQEDSAVYLCASSSLTGRIGEQYFGPGTRLTVT.

J is TRBJ1-2 and V is TRBV6-5; D gene uncertain. The CDR3 covers 12 residues. V shed 2 bases and J shed 8 bases, with 9 bases lying between them. Per germline, CDR1 MNHEY and CDR2 SVGAGI. The CDR3 spells CASSYDNRGYTF. The CDR3 DNA reads as TGTGCCAGCAGTTACGACAATCGGGGCTACACCTTC.

This clone was recorded only once. The V call is TRBV30, the J call TRBJ2-3; 10 bases agree with TRBD1. Germline V gene sequence: CDR1 GTSNPN, CDR2 SVGIG (reference sequence). Trimming took 2 bases from V and 3 from J; bases not matched to a gene: 8. The CDR3 length is 16 residues. In nucleotides, the CDR3 is TGTGCCTGGAGTTCCCGGGACAGGGGACGGACAGATACGCAGTATTTT. As protein: CAWSSRDRGRTDTQYF.

The chain carries TRBV29-1 and TRBJ2-3; D is possibly TRBD1 (5 bases). CDR3 size: 16 residues. V shed 4 bases and J shed 2 bases, with 19 bases lying between them. CDR1 and CDR2 from the germline V gene are SQVTM and ANQGSEA. DNA of the CDR3: TGCAGCGTTGGGGGCATGGACCGCCATAACACAGATACGCAGTATTTT. The encoded protein is CSVGGMDRHNTDTQYF.

The table lists this clone with a few counts. This chain joins TRBV29-1 and TRBJ2-7; D remains unclear. V was shortened by 2 bases and J by 9 bases, with 14 bases between the two germline ends. There are 12 residues in the CDR3. CDR1 and CDR2 (germline): SQVTM, ANQGSEA. The chain's CDR3 is CSVETGGLGQYF. The CDR3 DNA reads as TGCAGCGTTGAAACGGGCGGTCTCGGGCAGTACTTC.

The chain employs TRBV6-6 and TRBJ2-7; TRBD1 matches at 8 bases. The CDR3 loop spans 14 amino acids. V lost 5 bases and J lost 6; bases outside the gene matches: 9. Germline CDR1 and CDR2: MNHNY and SVGAGI (reference sequence). DNA of the CDR3: TGTGCCAGCAGTCCGGACAGGGTGGGGCGCGAGCAGTACTTC. It encodes CASSPDRVGREQYF.

V gene TRBV4-2 combines with J gene TRBJ2-5, with D possibly being TRBD2 (6 bases). V was clipped by 0 bases and J by 4 bases, with 9 bases between them. The CDR3 length is 14 residues. Germline V gene sequence: CDR1 LGHNA, CDR2 YNFKEQ. The DNA for the CDR3 is TGTGCCAGCAGCCAAGAAGGAGGGCGAGAGACCCAGTACTTC. It translates to CASSQEGGRETQYF.